This T cell receptor (beta chain) was documented in a study of spatial heterogeneity in lung cancer (dated by TCRdb to about 2019). With respect to the entire study: Beta-chain transcripts were consistently detected in greater numbers than alpha-chain transcripts, which likely reflects a higher abundance of beta-chain transcripts. In the raw uncorrected reads, each unique combination of TCR and UMI appeared more than ten times on average. TCR alpha and beta repertoires were quantitatively compared across multiple tumor regions, matched nontumor lung and blood in non-small cell lung cancer. TCR repertoire features were related to nonsynonymous mutation counts determined by whole-exome sequencing of tumor tissue. At surgery, both alpha and beta chains were TCR-sequenced in more than 200 tumor regions, about 64 matched nontumor lung samples and a few dozen PBMC samples.

The sample's time point label is to be understood as: sample taken at primary tumor resection. Donors were some 67 patients with early-stage, untreated non-small cell lung cancer from the lung TRACERx cohort. Without any cell sorting, TCR sequencing was performed on whole RNA extracted either from tumor and nontumor lung tissue or from cryopreserved PBMC samples. Only patients for whom sufficient RNA was available from at least two tumor regions were selected for TCR sequencing. Unmatched junction bases come to 5, with V trimmed by 8 bases and J by 5 bases. From a lookup of the germline V gene (reference sequence), CDR1 and CDR2 are DFQATT and SNEGSKA. Counted from cysteine to phenylalanine, this CDR3 has 11 amino acids. The entry retains the CDR3 DNA only, 33 bases that are in frame from base 1. As to this clonotype: The antigen this receptor binds is unknown. Nothing much larger sits one base from this clone, and base qualities are not available.

Beyond this particular receptor, the publication reports: Additional single-cell paired TCR alpha and beta sequencing was considered necessary to confirm, at a functional level, the hypothesis that regional TCRs recognize regional mutations. Ubiquitous expanded tumor TCRs showed up in blood more often at tumor resection than at routine follow-up.

Library method: 5' RACE. The reads were generated on a NextSeq 500. To allow correction of PCR and sequencing errors, the TCR library protocol tagged every TCR cDNA molecule with a unique molecular identifier. In the paper's pipeline: TCR identification, UMI-based error correction and CDR3 extraction were performed with Decombinator tools. TCRs above a frequency of 2 per 1,000, corresponding to the top 1% of the tumor frequency distribution, were defined as expanded. Each repertoire was subsampled 100 times to 5,000 TCRs, after which Renyi diversity was computed with the R vegan package. CDR3 similarity networks were built from amino acid triplet string-kernel similarity, with CDR3s being connected when pairwise similarity was above 0.82. The raw public reads went through TCRdb reprocessing: fastp at Q25, MiXCR clone calling, in-frame beta chains kept. Rows are combined by CDR3 protein, so each entry shows the most common genes and DNA. The authors' filters were not applied to this entry. The sample contains about 38,000 distinct CDR3 sequences, approximately 5.2% of them found a single time. The ten largest clones take up 20% to 30% of the sample.

This receptor was obtained from a female donor with early-stage non-small cell lung cancer. The sequence joins TRBV20-1 to TRBJ2-5; 7 of the junction bases match TRBD1. Sequenced here: PBMCs, sampled at surgery. The CDR3 sequence is CSTGESETQYF. The nucleotide sequence reads TGCAGTACAGGGGAGAGTGAGACCCAGTACTTC.